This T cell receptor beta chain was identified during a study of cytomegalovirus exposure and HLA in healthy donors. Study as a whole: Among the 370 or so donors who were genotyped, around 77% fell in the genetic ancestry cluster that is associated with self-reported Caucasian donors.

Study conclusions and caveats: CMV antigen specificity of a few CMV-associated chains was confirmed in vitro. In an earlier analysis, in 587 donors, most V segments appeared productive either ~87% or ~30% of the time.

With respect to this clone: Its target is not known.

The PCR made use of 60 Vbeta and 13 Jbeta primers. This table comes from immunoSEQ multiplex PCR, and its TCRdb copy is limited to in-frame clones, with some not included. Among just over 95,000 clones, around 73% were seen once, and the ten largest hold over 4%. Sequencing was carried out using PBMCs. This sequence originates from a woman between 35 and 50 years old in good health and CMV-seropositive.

The CDR3 DNA reads TGTGCCAGCAGCTTTCCCGGGACTCAAAGCCCGGCGCAGTATTTT. Protein product: CASSFPGTQSPAQYF. The rearrangement uses TRBV5-4 and TRBJ2-3; D possibly corresponds to TRBD2 (6 bases). Trimming pared 2 bases from V and 10 bases from J, leaving 20 bases between. This CDR3 contains 15 residues. CDR1 is SGHNT, CDR2 YYREEE, per germline (reference sequence).